This T cell receptor (beta chain) was identified in a study of blood T cell repertoires in COVID-19. Study-level information: Acute and convalescent COVID-19 specimens originated in the United States, Italy and Spain. T cells, B-cell-depleted T cells, or PBMCs supplied cDNA or gDNA.

The V gene's germline CDR1 is SGHTA and CDR2 FQGNSA. Trimming removed 3 bases at V and 6 bases at J, with 13 bases between. This CDR3 is built from 14 residues. The data were produced by immunoSEQ multiplex PCR, yet TCRdb's version contains in-frame clones alone and is incomplete. The data show roughly 68,000 clones, over 80% seen once. The chain recombines TRBV7-2 with TRBJ2-3; TRBD2 is a possible D gene (5 bases). Sequenced material: peripheral blood. This receptor was obtained from a woman older than 75 with acute or convalescent COVID-19. CDR3: CASSLGGSEDTQYF. The CDR3 DNA is TGTGCCAGCAGCTTGGGCGGGTCGGAGGATACGCAGTATTTT.